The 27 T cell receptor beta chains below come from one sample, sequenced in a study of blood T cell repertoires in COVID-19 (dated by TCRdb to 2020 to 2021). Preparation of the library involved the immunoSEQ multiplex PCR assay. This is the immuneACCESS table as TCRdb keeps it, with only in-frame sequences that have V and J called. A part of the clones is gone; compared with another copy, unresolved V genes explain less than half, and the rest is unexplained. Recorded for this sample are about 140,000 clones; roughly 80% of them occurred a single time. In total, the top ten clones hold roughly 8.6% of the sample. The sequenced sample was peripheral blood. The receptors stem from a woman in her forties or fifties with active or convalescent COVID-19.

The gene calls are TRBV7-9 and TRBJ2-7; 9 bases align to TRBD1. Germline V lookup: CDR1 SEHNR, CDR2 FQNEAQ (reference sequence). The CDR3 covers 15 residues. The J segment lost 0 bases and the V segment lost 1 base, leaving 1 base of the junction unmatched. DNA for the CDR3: TGTGCCAGCAGCTTAGAGACAGGGGGCTCCTACGAGCAGTACTTC. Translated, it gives CASSLETGGSYEQYF. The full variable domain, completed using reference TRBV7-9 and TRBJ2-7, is DTGVSQNPRHKITKRGQNVTFRCDPISEHNRLYWYRQTLGQGPEFLTYFQNEAQLEKSRLLSDRFSAERPKGSFSTLEIQRTEQGDSAMYLCASSLETGGSYEQYFGPGTRLTVT.

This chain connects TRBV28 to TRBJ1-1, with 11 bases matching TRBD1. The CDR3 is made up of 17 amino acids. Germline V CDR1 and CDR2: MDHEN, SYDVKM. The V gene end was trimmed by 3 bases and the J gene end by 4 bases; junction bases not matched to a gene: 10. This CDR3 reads CASSFLGLGQGATEAFF. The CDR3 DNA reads TGTGCCAGCAGTTTTCTGGGACTTGGACAGGGGGCCACTGAAGCTTTCTTT.

This CDR3 is CASRGGTHGKQETQYF. For the CDR3, the DNA is TGTGCCAGCAGGGGGGGAACGCATGGGAAACAAGAGACCCAGTACTTC. This rearrangement joins TRBV3-1 (or the pseudogene TRBV3-2) to TRBJ2-5; weak D call: TRBD2 (6 bases). The CDR3 length is 16 residues. From germline, CDR1 is LGHDT and CDR2 YNNKEL (reference sequence). Trimming removed 6 bases at V and 2 bases at J, with 19 bases between.

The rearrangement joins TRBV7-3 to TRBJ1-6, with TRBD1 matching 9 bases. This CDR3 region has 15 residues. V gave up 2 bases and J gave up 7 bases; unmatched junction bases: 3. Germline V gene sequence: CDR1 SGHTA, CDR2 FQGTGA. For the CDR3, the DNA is TGTGCCAGCAGCTTAGGGACAGGGAGCAATTCACCCCTCCACTTT. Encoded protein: CASSLGTGSNSPLHF.

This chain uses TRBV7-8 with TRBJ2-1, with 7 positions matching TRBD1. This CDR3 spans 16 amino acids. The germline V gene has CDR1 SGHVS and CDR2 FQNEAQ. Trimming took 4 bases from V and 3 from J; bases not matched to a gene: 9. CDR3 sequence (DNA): TGTGCCAGCAGCTCTTCGTCCAGGGGGAGCTACAATGAGCAGTTCTTC. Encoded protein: CASSSSSRGSYNEQFF. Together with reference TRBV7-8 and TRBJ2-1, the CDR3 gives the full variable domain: GAGVSQSPRYKVAKRGQDVALRCDPISGHVSLFWYQQALGQGPEFLTYFQNEAQLDKSGLPSDRFFAERPEGSVSTLKIQRTQQEDSAVYLCASSSSSRGSYNEQFFGPGTRLTVL.

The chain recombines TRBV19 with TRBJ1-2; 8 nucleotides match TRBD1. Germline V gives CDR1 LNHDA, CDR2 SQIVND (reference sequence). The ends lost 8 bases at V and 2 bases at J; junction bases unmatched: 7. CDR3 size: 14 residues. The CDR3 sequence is CASSGQATNYGYTF. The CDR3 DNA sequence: TGTGCCAGTTCGGGACAGGCGACCAACTATGGCTACACCTTC.

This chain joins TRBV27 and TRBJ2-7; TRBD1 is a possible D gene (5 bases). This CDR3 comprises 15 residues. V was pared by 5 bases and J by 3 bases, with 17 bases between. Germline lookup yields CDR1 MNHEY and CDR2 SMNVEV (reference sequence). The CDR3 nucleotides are TGTGCCAGCAGTCAGGATTTAGACAGAGTCTACGAGCAGTACTTC. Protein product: CASSQDLDRVYEQYF.

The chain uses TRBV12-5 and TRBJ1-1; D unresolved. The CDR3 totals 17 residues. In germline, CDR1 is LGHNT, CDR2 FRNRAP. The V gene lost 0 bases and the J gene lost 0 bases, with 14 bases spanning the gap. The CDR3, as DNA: TGTGCTAGTGGTTTGGTTCCCACTAACGGCGTGAACACTGAAGCTTTCTTT. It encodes CASGLVPTNGVNTEAFF.

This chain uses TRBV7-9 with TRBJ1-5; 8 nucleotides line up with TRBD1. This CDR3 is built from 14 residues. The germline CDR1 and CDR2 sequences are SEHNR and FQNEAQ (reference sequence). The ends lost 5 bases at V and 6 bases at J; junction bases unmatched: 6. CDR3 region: CASSPGQGGQPQHF. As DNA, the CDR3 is TGTGCCAGCAGCCCCGGACAGGGAGGTCAGCCCCAGCATTTT.

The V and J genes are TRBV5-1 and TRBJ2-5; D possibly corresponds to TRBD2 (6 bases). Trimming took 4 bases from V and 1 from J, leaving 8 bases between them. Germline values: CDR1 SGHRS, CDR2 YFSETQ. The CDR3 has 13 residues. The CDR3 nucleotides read TGCGCCAGCAGCCCGACTAGCCAAGAGACCCAGTACTTC. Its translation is CASSPTSQETQYF.

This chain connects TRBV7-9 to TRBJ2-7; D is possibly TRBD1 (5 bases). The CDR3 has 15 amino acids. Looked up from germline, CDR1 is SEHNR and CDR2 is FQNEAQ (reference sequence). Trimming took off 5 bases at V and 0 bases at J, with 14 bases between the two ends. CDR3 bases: TGTGCCAGCAGCGCCAGGCAGGGCCTCTCCTACGAGCAGTACTTC. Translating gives CASSARQGLSYEQYF.

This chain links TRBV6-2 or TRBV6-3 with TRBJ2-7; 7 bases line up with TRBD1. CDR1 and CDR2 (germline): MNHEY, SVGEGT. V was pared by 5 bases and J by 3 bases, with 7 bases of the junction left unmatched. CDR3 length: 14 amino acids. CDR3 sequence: CASSRQGWVYEQYF. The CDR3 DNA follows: TGTGCCAGCAGTAGACAGGGCTGGGTCTACGAGCAGTACTTC.

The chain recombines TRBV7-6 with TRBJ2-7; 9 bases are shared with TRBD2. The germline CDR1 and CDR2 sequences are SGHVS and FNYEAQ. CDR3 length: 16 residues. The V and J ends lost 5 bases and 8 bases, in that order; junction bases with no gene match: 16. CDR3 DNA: TGTGCCAGCAGCGCGGGAGGGGGGACAGCCAAATCGCAGCAGTACTTC. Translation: CASSAGGGTAKSQQYF.

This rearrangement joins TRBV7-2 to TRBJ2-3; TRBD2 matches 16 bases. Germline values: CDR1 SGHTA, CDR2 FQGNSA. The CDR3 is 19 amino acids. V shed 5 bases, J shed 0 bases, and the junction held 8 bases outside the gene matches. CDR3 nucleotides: TGTGCCAGCAGCACGGGACTAGCGGGAGGGGGGGTTAGCACAGATACGCAGTATTTT. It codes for CASSTGLAGGGVSTDTQYF.

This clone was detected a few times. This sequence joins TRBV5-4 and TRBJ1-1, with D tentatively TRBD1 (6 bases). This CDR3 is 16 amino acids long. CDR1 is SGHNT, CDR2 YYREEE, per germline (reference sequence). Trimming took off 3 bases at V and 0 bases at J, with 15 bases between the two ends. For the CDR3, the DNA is TGTGCCAGCAGCTACTCCGGGGGGACATTGAACACTGAAGCTTTCTTT. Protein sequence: CASSYSGGTLNTEAFF.

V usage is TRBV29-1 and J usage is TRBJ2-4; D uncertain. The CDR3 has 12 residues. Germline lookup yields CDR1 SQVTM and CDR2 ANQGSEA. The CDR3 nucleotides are TGCAGTATTTCACTAGCCAAAAACATTCAGTACTTC. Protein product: CSISLAKNIQYF.

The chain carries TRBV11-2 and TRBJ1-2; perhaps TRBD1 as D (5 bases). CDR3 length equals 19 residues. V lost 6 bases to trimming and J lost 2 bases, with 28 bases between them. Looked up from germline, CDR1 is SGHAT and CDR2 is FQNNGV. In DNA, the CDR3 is TGTGCCAGCAGAGCCTTACGGGCATCATCCCTAAGGGGCAACTATGGCTACACCTTC. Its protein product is CASRALRASSLRGNYGYTF.

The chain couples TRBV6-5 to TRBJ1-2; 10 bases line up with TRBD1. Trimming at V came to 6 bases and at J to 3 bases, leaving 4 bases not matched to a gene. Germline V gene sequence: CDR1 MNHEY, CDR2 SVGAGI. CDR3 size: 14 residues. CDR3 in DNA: TGTGCCAGCAGGGGGGACAGGGGCTACTATGGCTACACCTTC. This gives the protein CASRGDRGYYGYTF.

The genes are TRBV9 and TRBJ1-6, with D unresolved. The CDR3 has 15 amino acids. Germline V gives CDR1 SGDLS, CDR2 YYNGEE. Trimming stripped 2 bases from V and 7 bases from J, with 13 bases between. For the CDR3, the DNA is TGTGCCAGCAGCGTGGACGGACTCACCAATTCACCCCTCCACTTT. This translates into CASSVDGLTNSPLHF.

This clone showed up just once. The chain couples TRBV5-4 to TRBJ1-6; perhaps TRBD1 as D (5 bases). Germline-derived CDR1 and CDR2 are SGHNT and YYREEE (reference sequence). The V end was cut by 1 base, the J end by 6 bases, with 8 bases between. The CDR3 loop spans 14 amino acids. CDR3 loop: CASSLQGSNSPLHF. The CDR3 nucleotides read TGTGCCAGCAGCTTGCAGGGCTCTAATTCACCCCTCCACTTT.

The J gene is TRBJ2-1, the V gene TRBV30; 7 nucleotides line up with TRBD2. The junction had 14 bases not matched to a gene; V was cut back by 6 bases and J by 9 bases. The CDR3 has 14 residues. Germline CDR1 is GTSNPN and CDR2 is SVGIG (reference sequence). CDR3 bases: TGTGCCTGCCAGCGGGGAGCCCTTAGTAGTGAGCAGTTCTTC. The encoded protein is CACQRGALSSEQFF.

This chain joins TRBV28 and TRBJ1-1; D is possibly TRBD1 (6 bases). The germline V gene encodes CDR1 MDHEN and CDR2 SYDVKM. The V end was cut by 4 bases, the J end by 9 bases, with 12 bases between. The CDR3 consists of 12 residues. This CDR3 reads CASSSAGTQAFF. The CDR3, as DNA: TGTGCCAGCAGTTCAGCCGGGACACAAGCTTTCTTT.

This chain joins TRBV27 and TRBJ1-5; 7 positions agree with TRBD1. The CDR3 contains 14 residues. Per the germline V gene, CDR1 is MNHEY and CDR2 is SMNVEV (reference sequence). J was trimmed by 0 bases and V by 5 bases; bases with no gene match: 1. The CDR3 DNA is TGTGCCAGCAGTCGACAGGGTAGCAATCAGCCCCAGCATTTT. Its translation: CASSRQGSNQPQHF.

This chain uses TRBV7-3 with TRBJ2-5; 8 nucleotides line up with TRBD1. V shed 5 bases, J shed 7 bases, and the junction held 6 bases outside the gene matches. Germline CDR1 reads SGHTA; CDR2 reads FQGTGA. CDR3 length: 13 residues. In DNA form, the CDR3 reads TGTGCCAGCAGCGCCCCCGGGACAGGGACCCAGTACTTC. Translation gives CASSAPGTGTQYF.

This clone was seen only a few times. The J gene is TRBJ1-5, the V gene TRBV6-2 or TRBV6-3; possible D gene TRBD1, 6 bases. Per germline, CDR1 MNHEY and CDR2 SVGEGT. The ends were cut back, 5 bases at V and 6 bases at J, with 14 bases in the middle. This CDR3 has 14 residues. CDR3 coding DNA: TGTGCCAGCAGTGTACAGGGAAAGTCTCAGCCCCAGCATTTT. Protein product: CASSVQGKSQPQHF.

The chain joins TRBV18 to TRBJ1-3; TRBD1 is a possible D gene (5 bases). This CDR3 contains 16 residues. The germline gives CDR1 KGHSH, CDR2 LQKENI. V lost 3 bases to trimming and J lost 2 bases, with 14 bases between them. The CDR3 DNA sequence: TGTGCCAGCTCACCGGGGAGGGGACTTGCTGGAAACACCATATATTTT. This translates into CASSPGRGLAGNTIYF.

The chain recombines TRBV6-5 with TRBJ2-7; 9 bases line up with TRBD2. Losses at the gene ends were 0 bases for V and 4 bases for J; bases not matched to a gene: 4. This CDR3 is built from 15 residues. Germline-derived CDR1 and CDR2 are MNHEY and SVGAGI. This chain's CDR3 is CASSYSPSGIYEQYF. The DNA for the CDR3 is TGTGCCAGCAGTTACTCGCCTAGCGGGATATACGAGCAGTACTTC.